The 22 T cell receptor beta chains below were found in one sample sequenced in a study of shared clonotypes between healthy human individuals. Generated by immunoSEQ multiplex PCR, the TCRdb table keeps only in-frame clones and is missing some. The sample shows approximately 1.4 million clones, roughly 98% of them seen only once. Sequencing was done on a sample of naive CD4+ T cells sorted from blood. Subset noted: CD45RA+ positively selected. These receptors originate from a man under 40 in good health.

This rearrangement joins TRBV7-9 to TRBJ1-5, with D possibly matching TRBD1 (5 bases). Trimming removed 1 base at V and 5 bases at J, with 6 bases between. The germline CDR1 and CDR2 sequences are SEHNR and FQNEAQ (reference sequence). The CDR3 loop spans 13 amino acids. The CDR3 is CASSLVGDQPQHF. Written as DNA, the CDR3 is TGTGCCAGCAGCTTAGTGGGGGATCAGCCCCAGCATTTT. Full variable domain (missing parts from reference TRBV7-9 and TRBJ1-5): DTGVSQNPRHKITKRGQNVTFRCDPISEHNRLYWYRQTLGQGPEFLTYFQNEAQLEKSRLLSDRFSAERPKGSFSTLEIQRTEQGDSAMYLCASSLVGDQPQHFGDGTRLSIL.

This sequence joins TRBV9 and TRBJ2-7; 7 positions agree with TRBD1. The length of the CDR3 is 15 residues. V trimming: 0 bases; J trimming: 4 bases; junction bases outside the gene matches: 7. Germline-derived CDR1 and CDR2 are SGDLS and YYNGEE. CDR3 DNA sequence: TGTGCCAGCAGCGTAGAAACAGGGGTGGGGTACGAGCAGTACTTC. This encodes CASSVETGVGYEQYF.

The gene calls are TRBV25-1 and TRBJ2-3, with 12 bases matching TRBD2. The CDR3 has 18 amino acids. Germline V gene data show CDR1 as MGHDK and CDR2 as SYGVNS. Germline trimming cut 2 bases from V and 0 bases from J; bases unmatched to any gene: 6. CDR3 in DNA: TGTGCCAGCAGTGAAGGGTCTAGCGGGGGGGGTAGCACAGATACGCAGTATTTT. This sequence encodes CASSEGSSGGGSTDTQYF.

The table lists this clone with a count of one. The V and J genes are TRBV5-4 and TRBJ2-2; 9 bases map to TRBD2. Unmatched junction bases numbered 8, after V lost 5 bases and J lost 6 bases. The germline gives CDR1 SGHNT, CDR2 YYREEE (reference sequence). The CDR3 totals 15 residues. The CDR3 nucleotides are TGTGCCAGCAGTCCCGGGACTAGCAGGGCCGGGGAGCTGTTTTTT. As protein: CASSPGTSRAGELFF.

This sequence joins TRBV27 and TRBJ2-7; possible D gene TRBD1, 6 bases. This CDR3 spans 16 amino acids. Germline loops: CDR1 MNHEY, CDR2 SMNVEV (reference sequence). The V end was cut by 1 base, the J end by 1 base, with 14 bases between. DNA of the CDR3: TGTGCCAGCAGTTTATTAGGCAGGGGTCCTTCCTACGAGCAGTACTTC. Translating gives CASSLLGRGPSYEQYF.

This clone was picked up one time. CDR3 in DNA: TGTGCCAGCAGCTTGGGGGTATACCGGACAACGAACACTGAAGCTTTCTTT. The encoded protein is CASSLGVYRTTNTEAFF. This sequence joins TRBV5-6 and TRBJ1-1; the D gene is possibly TRBD1 (5 bases). V lost 0 bases to trimming and J lost 1 base, with 16 bases between them. This CDR3 has 17 amino acids. Germline lookup yields CDR1 SGHDT and CDR2 YYEEEE.

The chain employs TRBV19 and TRBJ2-7; TRBD1 is a possible D gene (6 bases). CDR1 and CDR2 from the germline V gene are LNHDA and SQIVND (reference sequence). The V gene lost 6 bases and the J gene lost 4 bases, with 16 bases spanning the gap. This CDR3 has 14 amino acids. The CDR3 protein is CASRPPGQLYEQYF. CDR3 nucleotide sequence: TGTGCCAGTAGGCCTCCGGGACAACTTTACGAGCAGTACTTC.

With respect to this clone: One end of the junction varies from germline; a read error may be responsible. The chain carries TRBV7-9 and TRBJ2-5; no clear D. The V gene's germline CDR1 is SEHNR and CDR2 FQNEAQ (reference sequence). The CDR3 sequence is 14 residues long. The CDR3 here is CGVPGEASVETQYF. The CDR3 coding sequence is TGCGGCGTCCCCGGAGAGGCGAGTGTGGAGACCCAGTACTTC.

The V and J genes are TRBV7-9 and TRBJ2-7; TRBD2 is a possible D gene (6 bases). Trimming left V 5 bases short and J 5 bases short, with 19 bases between. Germline V gene sequence: CDR1 SEHNR, CDR2 FQNEAQ (reference sequence). The CDR3 sequence is 15 residues long. The CDR3 protein is CASSVSMGREDEQYF. The CDR3 DNA is TGTGCCAGCAGCGTATCTATGGGTAGGGAGGACGAGCAGTACTTC.

J is TRBJ2-7 and V is TRBV10-2, with D unclear. The CDR3 runs 14 residues. Germline-derived CDR1 and CDR2 are WSHSY and SAAADI. Trimming pared 5 bases from V and 3 bases from J, leaving 14 bases between. In nucleotides, the CDR3 is TGCGCCAGCAGTTATGCCGGAACCCACTACGAGCAGTACTTC. Its protein product is CASSYAGTHYEQYF.

J is TRBJ1-1 and V is TRBV28, with TRBD1 as a possible D gene (5 bases). Germline CDR1 MDHEN, CDR2 SYDVKM. The CDR3 totals 16 residues. V was trimmed by 6 bases and J by 1 base, leaving 18 bases between them. The CDR3 here is CASSFLRGGKNTEAFF. CDR3 nucleotide sequence: TGTGCCAGCAGCTTCCTCCGGGGGGGGAAGAACACTGAAGCTTTCTTT. Full variable domain (missing parts from reference TRBV28 and TRBJ1-1): DVKVTQSSRYLVKRTGEKVFLECVQDMDHENMFWYRQDPGLGLRLIYFSYDVKMKEKGDIPEGYSVSREKKERFSLILESASTNQTSMYLCASSFLRGGKNTEAFFGQGTRLTVV.

The gene calls are TRBV7-2 and TRBJ2-3; perhaps TRBD1 as D (6 bases). Trimming removed 7 bases from V and 5 bases from J, with 16 bases in between. Germline values: CDR1 SGHTA, CDR2 FQGNSA. The CDR3 contains 14 residues. CDR3 sequence (DNA): TGTGCCAGCACCATATCCAGGGGTCGAGATACGCAGTATTTT. It translates to CASTISRGRDTQYF.

The chain employs TRBV11-2 and TRBJ1-2, with TRBD1 matching 7 bases. The germline V gene has CDR1 SGHAT and CDR2 FQNNGV. The trim removed 5 bases at V and 8 bases at J, leaving 17 bases unmatched. The CDR3 length is 16 residues. CDR3 nucleotide sequence: TGTGCCAGCAGCCCCGATCTGGACAGGACGCGCTGGGGCTACACCTTC. Translating gives CASSPDLDRTRWGYTF.

This clone showed up just once. CDR3 amino acids: CASSLLDRVDEQFF. CDR3 coding DNA: TGTGCCAGCAGCTTATTAGACCGAGTCGATGAGCAGTTCTTC. The genes are TRBV7-9 and TRBJ2-1; D ambiguous. Deletions cut 2 bases from V and 8 bases from J, with 13 bases between. This CDR3 region has 14 residues. Germline V lookup: CDR1 SEHNR, CDR2 FQNEAQ (reference sequence).

The chain uses TRBV7-8 and TRBJ1-1, with a weak D call TRBD1 (5 bases). Germline V gene data show CDR1 as SGHVS and CDR2 as FQNEAQ. Between the trimmed V and J ends, which lost 5 bases and 1 base, there was a span of 14 bases. This CDR3 comprises 15 residues. CDR3 bases: TGTGCCAGCAGCCTCTACTGGGGCCCGAACACTGAAGCTTTCTTT. Translation: CASSLYWGPNTEAFF. Full variable domain (remainder filled in from reference TRBV7-8 and TRBJ1-1): GAGVSQSPRYKVAKRGQDVALRCDPISGHVSLFWYQQALGQGPEFLTYFQNEAQLDKSGLPSDRFFAERPEGSVSTLKIQRTQQEDSAVYLCASSLYWGPNTEAFFGQGTRLTVV.

This chain connects TRBV19 to TRBJ2-3; 9 positions match TRBD1. Germline CDR1 and CDR2: LNHDA and SQIVND (reference sequence). CDR3 length: 21 residues. V dropped 3 bases and J dropped 6; count of bases not matched to a gene: 25. DNA of the CDR3: TGTGCCAGTAGTATTCGTATCTCTTCAAGGGACAGGGAATTTTTGAGGGATACGCAGTATTTT. Protein: CASSIRISSRDREFLRDTQYF. Drawing the rest from reference TRBV19 and TRBJ2-3, the complete variable domain is DGGITQSPKYLFRKEGQNVTLSCEQNLNHDAMYWYRQDPGQGLRLIYYSQIVNDFQKGDIAEGYSVSREKKESFPLTVTSAQKNPTAFYLCASSIRISSRDREFLRDTQYFGPGTRLTVL.

The chain couples TRBV9 to TRBJ2-7; 14 positions match TRBD2. Unmatched junction bases numbered 8, after V lost 4 bases and J lost 5 bases. The CDR3 contains 16 residues. The germline gives CDR1 SGDLS, CDR2 YYNGEE. In DNA, the CDR3 is TGTGCCAGCAGCCCCCGACTAGCGGGAGGGGAGGACGAGCAGTACTTC. This codes for CASSPRLAGGEDEQYF.

This sequence joins TRBV7-9 and TRBJ2-3, with D tentatively TRBD2 (6 bases). V gave up 7 bases and J gave up 5 bases, with 10 bases separating them. Germline V gene data show CDR1 as SEHNR and CDR2 as FQNEAQ (reference sequence). The CDR3 runs 12 residues. The CDR3 reads CASMRREDTQYF. The CDR3, as DNA: TGTGCCAGCATGAGGCGGGAAGATACGCAGTATTTT.

The genes are TRBV29-1 and TRBJ2-7, with unresolved D. The CDR3 contains 12 residues. With 5 bases removed from V and 5 bases from J, the gap between germline ends came to 13 bases. Germline assignment: CDR1 SQVTM and CDR2 ANQGSEA. The CDR3 is CSVTRSVDEQYF. CDR3 nucleotides: TGCAGCGTTACACGAAGCGTGGACGAGCAGTACTTC.

The V call is TRBV10-2, the J call TRBJ2-1, with D unclear. The CDR3 consists of 12 residues. Germline loops: CDR1 WSHSY, CDR2 SAAADI. V was pared by 9 bases and J by 6 bases, with 12 bases between. The CDR3 DNA is TGCGCCAGTTGGCCTCCGGGCAATGAGCAGTTCTTC. It codes for CASWPPGNEQFF.

This clone was seen just once. The rearrangement links TRBV4-2 to TRBJ2-4; the match to TRBD2 covers 7 bases. CDR3 length: 20 residues. Trimming cost V 0 bases and J 1 base; bases outside gene matches: 15. CDR1 and CDR2 (germline): LGHNA, YNFKEQ. The CDR3 sequence is CASSQDKGGGRGAAKNIQYF. The CDR3 DNA sequence: TGTGCCAGCAGCCAAGATAAGGGCGGGGGAAGAGGGGCGGCCAAAAACATTCAGTACTTC.

This chain connects TRBV4-2 to TRBJ2-1; D call uncertain. Trimming left V 0 bases short and J 9 bases short, with 6 bases between. The germline V gene encodes CDR1 LGHNA and CDR2 YNFKEQ. The CDR3 runs to 12 residues. CDR3 DNA: TGTGCCAGCAGCCAAGATTTCGGTGAGCAGTTCTTC. Amino acids: CASSQDFGEQFF.